This T cell receptor (beta chain) was profiled in a study of T-cell memory formation after mild COVID-19. Across the whole study: Largely donor-specific sequence clusters came from two donors.

TCRdb passed the 5' RACE reads through MiXCR, listing each CDR3 protein once. The repertoire includes 180,000 or so distinct CDR3 sequences, roughly 12% of them detected once, and approximately 3.8% sits in the top ten. This clonotype was seen a handful of times. Its antigen remains unidentified. Study-level results: Among contracting clones, CD4+ were mainly CM/EM and CD8+ enriched in EMRA. Second-wave clones with a day 37 peak had unconfirmed SARS-CoV-2 specificity.

Germline lookup yields CDR1 MNHEY and CDR2 SVGEGT. The V end was cut by 7 bases, the J end by 6 bases, with 15 bases between. This CDR3 contains 13 residues. This TCR derives from a man between 18 and 29 years old who had mild COVID-19 (a few samples of this study predate the infection). Cell type and time point are not known. Sequencing input: PBMCs or a T cell subset sorted from them (not recorded which). The chain has TRBV6-2 or TRBV6-3 and TRBJ1-2; D might be TRBD1 (6 bases). In nucleotides, the CDR3 is TGTGCCAGCACAGTCATCGGGGGCGATGGCTACACCTTC. It specifies CASTVIGGDGYTF.